A single sample gave rise to the 9 T cell receptor beta chains below, sequenced in a study of T-cell memory formation after mild COVID-19. TCRdb ran MiXCR on the 5' RACE reads and lists one entry per CDR3 protein. The sample consists of 350,000 to 550,000 distinct CDR3 sequences, more than 15% of them appearing once. Material: PBMCs or a T cell subset sorted from them (not recorded which). Source of these receptors: a man aged 18 to 29 who had mild COVID-19 (a few samples of this study predate the infection). Cell type and time point are not known.

This chain connects TRBV18 to TRBJ1-5; D is possibly TRBD1 (5 bases). The CDR3 sequence is 14 residues long. Looked up from germline, CDR1 is KGHSH and CDR2 is LQKENI. Trimming left V 2 bases short and J 5 bases short, with 10 bases between. As DNA, the CDR3 is TGTGCCAGCTCACCAGAGGAGGGGCATCAGCCCCAGCATTTT. It is translated as CASSPEEGHQPQHF.

This clonotype showed up just a few times. This sequence joins TRBV29-1 and TRBJ2-1, with D possibly matching TRBD2 (5 bases). Trimming removed 4 bases at V and 9 bases at J, with 7 bases between. This CDR3 has 10 residues. Germline assignment: CDR1 SQVTM and CDR2 ANQGSEA. CDR3 nucleotide sequence: TGCAGCGTTGTGGGAGTTGAGCAGTTCTTC. Encoded protein: CSVVGVEQFF.

The chain couples TRBV20-1 to TRBJ2-3; no clear D. CDR3 length: 14 amino acids. V lost 5 bases and J 0 bases, leaving 12 bases between the germline ends. CDR1 and CDR2 (germline): DFQATT, SNEGSKA (reference sequence). The CDR3 spells CSAPKQPSTDTQYF. The CDR3 bases are TGCAGTGCTCCTAAGCAGCCTAGCACAGATACGCAGTATTTT.

The chain is built from TRBV27 and TRBJ2-2; TRBD1 might be the D (5 bases). There are 15 residues in the CDR3. Germline V gene data show CDR1 as MNHEY and CDR2 as SMNVEV (reference sequence). The V gene lost 7 bases and the J gene lost 4 bases, with 16 bases spanning the gap. The CDR3 region has the DNA TGTGCCAGCAACCCGAGTCCCCAGGGCACCGGGGAGCTGTTTTTT. As protein: CASNPSPQGTGELFF.

Comment on this clonotype: This could be a read error, since a much larger clone is one nucleotide away. This sequence joins TRBV5-1 and TRBJ2-5, with 8 bases aligning to TRBD1. Germline CDR1 SGHRS, CDR2 YFSETQ. CDR3 length: 14 residues. CDR3 DNA sequence: TGCGCCAGCAGCTTCCAGGGGGCAGAAGAGACCAAGTACTTC. Translation: CASSFQGAEETKYF.

This clonotype was recorded at least ten times. The gene calls are TRBV27 and TRBJ2-7; the D gene is possibly TRBD2 (6 bases). Trimming took 4 bases from V and 3 from J, leaving 16 bases between them. The germline gives CDR1 MNHEY, CDR2 SMNVEV (reference sequence). This CDR3 contains 15 residues. CDR3 DNA sequence: TGTGCCAGCAGTTCGTCCGGGACGGGAGACTACGAGCAGTACTTC. Amino acid sequence: CASSSSGTGDYEQYF.

The V and J genes are TRBV7-3 and TRBJ2-2; TRBD2 matches at 11 bases. This CDR3 has 14 amino acids. CDR1 and CDR2 (germline): SGHTA, FQGTGA. J was trimmed by 6 bases and V by 8 bases; bases with no gene match: 5. In nucleotides, the CDR3 is TGTGCCAGCGGCCCTAGCGGGGGGTCCGGGGAGCTGTTTTTT. It encodes CASGPSGGSGELFF.

This clonotype was found a few times. This chain uses TRBV12-3 or TRBV12-4 with TRBJ2-1; 12 bases match TRBD2. CDR3 size: 17 residues. V shed 6 bases and J 4 bases; nucleotides not matched to a gene: 10. CDR3 coding DNA: TGTGCCAGCAGCCAAGACGGACTAGCGGGGTTTTACAATGAGCAGTTCTTC. Translated: CASSQDGLAGFYNEQFF.

The chain couples TRBV7-2 to TRBJ1-2; maybe TRBD1 (5 bases). The CDR3 contains 14 residues. Trimming cost V 3 bases and J 2 bases, with 10 bases left between them. Germline-derived CDR1 and CDR2 are SGHTA and FQGNSA. In DNA, the CDR3 is TGTGCCAGCAGCTTCTACGACAGAAACTATGGCTACACCTTC. This codes for CASSFYDRNYGYTF.